Listed below are T cell receptor beta chains from one sample, sequenced in a study of sequential checkpoint blockade in melanoma. Clones were read by immunoSEQ multiplex PCR, and TCRdb kept only the in-frame ones, dropping some. The profile covers more than 6,500 clones, with over 25% appearing a single time and roughly 5.7% taken by the ten largest. The material sequenced was tumor tissue (inferred from file names), taken from a patient given nivolumab and ipilimumab in sequence. These receptors came from a human donor with melanoma. Each CDR3 is given with its conserved first and last residue. Each record gives: D gene, clone size, CDR3 length, V gene, J gene, CDR3 DNA, CDR3 protein. D genes are given only for firm matches. Size is stated for part of the rows, as once, few or many counts, or as a class when the clone is expanded.

D: NA; size: few; length: 14; V: TRBV11-3; J: TRBJ2-7; DNA: TGTGCCAGCAGCTTATCCGGGGTAGCCGACGAGCAGTACTTC; CDR3: CASSLSGVADEQYF
D: NA; size: NA; length: 16; V: TRBV30; J: TRBJ2-5; DNA: TGTGCCTGGCGGGGCTCCTACAGGTTAACCGGCGGGACCCAGTACTTC; CDR3: CAWRGSYRLTGGTQYF
D: TRBD1; size: NA; length: 15; V: TRBV5-1; J: TRBJ1-2; DNA: TGCGCCAGCAGCTTGGATGTAGGGACAGGGAACGACTACACCTTC; CDR3: CASSLDVGTGNDYTF
D: NA; size: NA; length: 13; V: TRBV7-2; J: TRBJ1-5; DNA: TGTGCCAGCAGCTTAGCAGGGGATCAGCCCCAGCATTTT; CDR3: CASSLAGDQPQHF
D: TRBD2; size: once; length: 15; V: TRBV5-1; J: TRBJ2-1; DNA: TGCGCCAGCAGCTTGGTAGCGGGAGGGTACAATGAGCAGTTCTTC; CDR3: CASSLVAGGYNEQFF
D: TRBD1; size: NA; length: 15; V: TRBV6-8; J: TRBJ1-2; DNA: TGTGCCATCAGGGGACAGGGGACCTCTAACTATGGCTACACCTTC; CDR3: CAIRGQGTSNYGYTF
D: NA; size: NA; length: 15; V: TRBV18; J: TRBJ2-5; DNA: TGTGCCAGCTCACTTCCCGGGGGCCCCGCGGAGACCCAGTACTTC; CDR3: CASSLPGGPAETQYF
D: NA; size: NA; length: 16; V: TRBV28; J: TRBJ2-3; DNA: TGTGCCAGCAGTCCCCCAGGGGTTAAAGACACAGATACGCAGTATTTT; CDR3: CASSPPGVKDTDTQYF
D: NA; size: few; length: 13; V: TRBV12-5; J: TRBJ1-3; DNA: TGTGCCAGCGGAGAGATCTCTGGAAACACCATATATTTT; CDR3: CASGEISGNTIYF
D: NA; size: NA; length: 13; V: TRBV6-7; J: TRBJ1-2; DNA: TGTGCCAGCAGTGAGGAGGGAACCTATGGCTACACCTTC; CDR3: CASSEEGTYGYTF
D: TRBD2; size: NA; length: 19; V: TRBV5-1; J: TRBJ2-7; DNA: TGCGCCAGCAGCAAACAACCTATGGCGGGAGCCAATACCATGGGGGAGCAGTACTTC; CDR3: CASSKQPMAGANTMGEQYF
D: NA; size: NA; length: 15; V: TRBV11-3; J: TRBJ2-2; DNA: TGTGCCAGCAGCTTAGACCCTTATCAACCCGGGGAGCTGTTTTTT; CDR3: CASSLDPYQPGELFF
D: NA; size: few; length: 15; V: TRBV11-3; J: TRBJ1-2; DNA: TGTGCCAGCAGCTTAATACGGAGGGCCAACTATGGCTACACCTTC; CDR3: CASSLIRRANYGYTF
D: TRBD2; size: NA; length: 13; V: TRBV29-1; J: TRBJ2-3; DNA: TGCAGCGTTGATAGCGGGGGAACAGGGACGCAGTATTTT; CDR3: CSVDSGGTGTQYF
D: NA; size: many; length: 15; V: TRBV11-3; J: TRBJ2-7; DNA: TGTGCCAGCAGCAAAGGGACAACGACTGGCTACGAGCAGTACTTC; CDR3: CASSKGTTTGYEQYF
D: TRBD2; size: few; length: 15; V: TRBV11-3; J: TRBJ2-7; DNA: TGTGCCAGCAGCTCCTCGGGGGGGGCATCCTACGAGCAGTACTTC; CDR3: CASSSSGGASYEQYF
D: TRBD2; size: many; length: 16; V: TRBV6-8; J: TRBJ2-7; DNA: TGTGCCAGCAGTTACGAGATGAGCGGGAGGGCCTCCGAGCAGTACTTC; CDR3: CASSYEMSGRASEQYF
D: TRBD1; size: NA; length: 13; V: TRBV18; J: TRBJ1-6; DNA: TGTGCCAGCTCACCTACAGGGGATTCACCCCTCCACTTT; CDR3: CASSPTGDSPLHF
D: NA; size: NA; length: 15; V: TRBV14; J: TRBJ2-7; DNA: TGTGCCAGCAGCCAAGGCACAGGGCTCTCCTACGAGCAGTACTTC; CDR3: CASSQGTGLSYEQYF
D: NA; size: few; length: 18; V: TRBV15; J: TRBJ1-3; DNA: TGTGCCACCAGCAGAGATAGGAGGTGGGGCTCCTCTGGAAACACCATATATTTT; CDR3: CATSRDRRWGSSGNTIYF
D: NA; size: NA; length: 15; V: TRBV25-1; J: TRBJ1-2; DNA: TGTGCCAGCAGTGAATTGGGGGGCGGGTCTTATGGCTACACCTTC; CDR3: CASSELGGGSYGYTF
D: NA; size: NA; length: 15; V: TRBV19; J: TRBJ1-2; DNA: TGTGCCAGTAGTATAGATCGGGACAACAACTATGGCTACACCTTC; CDR3: CASSIDRDNNYGYTF
D: NA; size: NA; length: 15; V: TRBV29-1; J: TRBJ1-1; DNA: TGCAGCGTTGATCGCGGTTTTTCGGGTCGCACTGAAGCTTTCTTT; CDR3: CSVDRGFSGRTEAFF
D: TRBD2; size: NA; length: 16; V: TRBV18; J: TRBJ2-3; DNA: TGTGCCAGCTCATCGGTTTCGCTAGCGGGAGGGGATACGCAGTATTTT; CDR3: CASSSVSLAGGDTQYF
D: NA; size: NA; length: 14; V: TRBV14; J: TRBJ1-1; DNA: TGTGCCAGCAGCCTACAGGCGGTTGGGACTGAAGCTTTCTTT; CDR3: CASSLQAVGTEAFF
D: TRBD2; size: few; length: 16; V: TRBV19; J: TRBJ2-5; DNA: TGTGCCAGTAGTATAGGAGGGGTGGCTAGCGGGGAGACCCAGTACTTC; CDR3: CASSIGGVASGETQYF
D: NA; size: few; length: 12; V: TRBV6-8; J: TRBJ2-3; DNA: TGTGCCAGCGCGGCTTACACAGATACGCAGTATTTT; CDR3: CASAAYTDTQYF
D: NA; size: few; length: 14; V: TRBV6-8; J: TRBJ1-5; DNA: TGTGCCAGCAGCACCAGGGACGGCAATCAGCCCCAGCATTTT; CDR3: CASSTRDGNQPQHF
D: NA; size: few; length: 15; V: TRBV11-3; J: TRBJ1-5; DNA: TGTGCCAGCAGCTTTTTTGCAAGTAGCAATCAGCCCCAGCATTTT; CDR3: CASSFFASSNQPQHF
D: NA; size: medium-sized; length: 15; V: TRBV9; J: TRBJ2-5; DNA: TGTGCCAGCAGCGTATCCCCAGGGTATCAAGAGACCCAGTACTTC; CDR3: CASSVSPGYQETQYF
D: TRBD1; size: few; length: 14; V: TRBV5-1; J: TRBJ2-1; DNA: TGCGCCAGCAGCTTGGGGGGACAGCCCAATGAGCAGTTCTTC; CDR3: CASSLGGQPNEQFF
D: NA; size: few; length: 14; V: TRBV11-3; J: TRBJ1-2; DNA: TGTGCCAGCAGAACCCAGGGTAGCAACTATGGCTACACCTTC; CDR3: CASRTQGSNYGYTF
D: NA; size: NA; length: 13; V: TRBV29-1; J: TRBJ2-2; DNA: TGCAGCGGAAGAACAGGAAGTACCGGGGAGCTGTTTTTT; CDR3: CSGRTGSTGELFF
D: NA; size: NA; length: 12; V: TRBV30; J: TRBJ2-7; DNA: TGTGCCTGGAGTGGACAATCCTACGAGCAGTACTTC; CDR3: CAWSGQSYEQYF
D: TRBD1; size: few; length: 15; V: TRBV6-8; J: TRBJ1-5; DNA: TGTGCCAGCAGGGGGCCGGGACAGCGAGATCAGCCCCAGCATTTT; CDR3: CASRGPGQRDQPQHF
D: NA; size: NA; length: 15; V: TRBV11-3; J: TRBJ1-5; DNA: TGTGCCAGCAGCTCGGGCGGCAGGGAGTTTGAGCCCCAGCATTTT; CDR3: CASSSGGREFEPQHF
D: NA; size: medium-sized; length: 16; V: TRBV13; J: TRBJ1-1; DNA: TGTGCCAGCAGCTTAGGAACAGGGACGGGAAACACTGAAGCTTTCTTT; CDR3: CASSLGTGTGNTEAFF
D: TRBD2; size: NA; length: 18; V: TRBV6-8; J: TRBJ2-1; DNA: TGTGCCAGCAGTTACCGTGGGACTAGTCATTGGGGGTACAATGAGCAGTTCTTC; CDR3: CASSYRGTSHWGYNEQFF
D: TRBD2; size: NA; length: 14; V: TRBV11-3; J: TRBJ2-5; DNA: TGTGCCAGCAGCTTAGGCCTAGCGGAAGAGACCCAGTACTTC; CDR3: CASSLGLAEETQYF
D: NA; size: NA; length: 13; V: TRBV30; J: TRBJ1-6; DNA: TGTGCCTGGAAATCAGAAGTTAATTCACCCCTCCACTTT; CDR3: CAWKSEVNSPLHF
D: NA; size: few; length: 14; V: TRBV6-8; J: TRBJ1-5; DNA: TGTGCCAGCAGTCCCTTGAGCCTAACCCAGCCCCAGCATTTT; CDR3: CASSPLSLTQPQHF
D: NA; size: NA; length: 15; V: TRBV5-1; J: TRBJ2-2; DNA: TGCGCCAGCAGCTTAGCCCTCGTAGACACCGGGGAGCTGTTTTTT; CDR3: CASSLALVDTGELFF
D: NA; size: few; length: 13; V: TRBV14; J: TRBJ1-4; DNA: TGTGCCAGCAGCCCGAGAGCTAATGAAAAACTGTTTTTT; CDR3: CASSPRANEKLFF